The 13 T cell receptor beta chains listed next were all sequenced from one sample in a study of shared clonotypes between healthy human individuals (dated by TCRdb to the early 2020s). The library was built by means of the immunoSEQ multiplex PCR assay. Imported from immuneACCESS, the table was reduced by TCRdb to in-frame sequences with V and J called. These copies leave out some clones; in studies compared against another copy, an unresolved V gene accounts for under half, and the cause of the remainder is not known. This sample is represented by 2 million to 2.5 million clones; 90% to 97% of them were singletons. The top ten clones comprise 0.1% to 0.15% of the sample. The sequencing input was naive CD4+ T cells sorted from blood. Read against the paper, the sample's cell subset or site label means: CD45RA+ positively selected. The receptors shown here come from a man aged 18 to 30 in good health.

The CDR3 region is CASSFGTVQGRGNQPQHF. The CDR3 nucleotides are TGTGCCAGCAGTTTTGGGACAGTCCAGGGGAGGGGCAATCAGCCCCAGCATTTT. The rearrangement joins TRBV28 to TRBJ1-5; TRBD1 aligns across 7 bases. Germline CDR1 is MDHEN and CDR2 is SYDVKM. CDR3 length equals 18 residues. V lost 3 bases, J lost 2 bases, and 13 bases stayed unmatched.

With respect to this clone: The sample carries other DNA sequences with the same CDR3. This chain connects TRBV5-1 to TRBJ2-2; D is perhaps TRBD1 (5 bases). CDR1 and CDR2 from the germline V gene are SGHRS and YFSETQ. The germline V and J ends were trimmed by 1 base and 1 base, with 8 bases remaining between them. The CDR3 has 15 amino acids. Here the CDR3 reads CASSLSQGNTGELFF. CDR3 nucleotides: TGCGCCAGCAGCTTGTCTCAGGGGAACACCGGGGAGCTGTTTTTT.

The chain combines TRBV7-9 with TRBJ1-3, with no clear D. Germline-derived CDR1 and CDR2 are SEHNR and FQNEAQ (reference sequence). Trimming left V 5 bases short and J 6 bases short, with 14 bases between. The CDR3 is 14 amino acids. CDR3 nucleotides: TGTGCCAGCAGCGCCTGGGAGAAAGAAAACACCATATATTTT. This gives the protein CASSAWEKENTIYF.

This clone appeared a few times. The chain carries TRBV9 and TRBJ1-1; D unclear. V was shortened by 0 bases and J by 1 base, with 7 bases between the two germline ends. CDR3 length: 14 residues. Per germline, CDR1 SGDLS and CDR2 YYNGEE. The CDR3 nucleotides are TGTGCCAGCAGCGTAGAAATCGGGAACACTGAAGCTTTCTTT. This encodes CASSVEIGNTEAFF.

The chain carries TRBV7-2 and TRBJ2-1, with TRBD2 matching 12 bases. Unmatched junction bases numbered 4, after V lost 5 bases and J lost 5 bases. The CDR3 consists of 15 residues. Germline lookup yields CDR1 SGHTA and CDR2 FQGNSA. CDR3 DNA sequence: TGTGCCAGCAGCAGACTAGCGGGAGTGAACAATGAGCAGTTCTTC. This sequence encodes CASSRLAGVNNEQFF.

This chain uses TRBV15 with TRBJ1-5; D is uncertain. The CDR3 contains 15 residues. CDR1 LNHNV and CDR2 YYDKDF come from the germline V gene (reference sequence). V gave up 0 bases and J gave up 5 bases, with 11 bases separating them. CDR3 in amino acids: CATSREGGSDQPQHF. The DNA of the CDR3 is TGTGCCACCAGCAGAGAGGGAGGGTCCGATCAGCCCCAGCATTTT.

This chain uses TRBV7-2 with TRBJ1-6; 9 bases match TRBD1. From germline, CDR1 is SGHTA and CDR2 FQGNSA. V was pared by 2 bases and J by 8 bases, with 4 bases of the junction left unmatched. This CDR3 is built from 15 residues. This chain's CDR3 is CASSLTGGIYSPLHF. Written as DNA, the CDR3 is TGTGCCAGCAGCTTAACAGGGGGCATTTATTCACCCCTCCACTTT. Combining the CDR3 with reference TRBV7-2 and TRBJ1-6 gives the whole variable domain GAGVSQSPSNKVTEKGKDVELRCDPISGHTALYWYRQSLGQGLEFLIYFQGNSAPDKSGLPSDRFSAERTGGSVSTLTIQRTQQEDSAVYLCASSLTGGIYSPLHFGNGTRLTVT.

The chain joins TRBV14 to TRBJ2-7; the D call may be TRBD1 or TRBD2 (5 bases each). This CDR3 contains 11 residues. V was pared by 7 bases and J by 7 bases, with 11 bases between. Germline V gene lookup returns CDR1 SGHDN and CDR2 FVKESK. The CDR3: CASTSGTEQYF. The CDR3 DNA is TGTGCCAGCACCTCCGGGACGGAGCAGTACTTC. The full variable domain, completed using reference TRBV14 and TRBJ2-7, is EAGVTQFPSHSVIEKGQTVTLRCDPISGHDNLYWYRRVMGKEIKFLLHFVKESKQDESGMPNNRFLAERTGGTYSTLKVQPAELEDSGVYFCASTSGTEQYFGPGTRLTVT.

CDR3 loop: CANPQLTETGTSGTDGDTQYF. The CDR3 DNA follows: TGCGCCAACCCTCAGTTGACAGAAACCGGGACTAGCGGGACAGATGGAGATACGCAGTATTTT. The chain joins TRBV10-2 to TRBJ2-3; 13 bases line up with TRBD2. The CDR3 sequence is 21 residues long. The J segment lost 5 bases and the V segment lost 10 bases, leaving 27 bases of the junction unmatched. Germline CDR1 WSHSY, CDR2 SAAADI.

Details on this clone: This sample includes further DNA sequences coding for the same CDR3. The CDR3 nucleotides read TGCAGTGCCCGACGGGTCACTGAAGCTTTCTTT. Translated: CSARRVTEAFF. The rearrangement joins TRBV20-1 to TRBJ1-1, with D unresolved. CDR3 size: 11 residues. Trimming stripped 6 bases from V and 4 bases from J, with 9 bases between. Germline CDR1 is DFQATT and CDR2 is SNEGSKA (reference sequence).

CDR3 loop: CASKPGQVLYGYTF. The DNA for the CDR3 is TGTGCCAGCAAGCCAGGGCAGGTACTCTATGGCTACACCTTC. The V call is TRBV6-5, the J call TRBJ1-2; perhaps TRBD1 as D (5 bases). CDR3 length: 14 amino acids. Germline CDR1 MNHEY, CDR2 SVGAGI. V was cut by 7 bases and J by 4 bases, with 16 bases left in between.

The chain joins TRBV27 to TRBJ2-5; TRBD1 matches at 7 bases. There are 14 residues in the CDR3. From germline, CDR1 is MNHEY and CDR2 SMNVEV (reference sequence). Germline trimming cut 3 bases from V and 4 bases from J; bases unmatched to any gene: 5. This CDR3 is CASSFQTGRETQYF. Written as DNA, the CDR3 is TGTGCCAGCAGTTTTCAGACAGGGCGAGAGACCCAGTACTTC.

The rearrangement uses TRBV5-1 and TRBJ2-7, with D maybe TRBD2 (5 bases). This CDR3 is 14 amino acids long. CDR1 SGHRS and CDR2 YFSETQ come from the germline V gene. V dropped 3 bases and J dropped 3 bases, with 13 bases sitting between them. CDR3 region: CASSSLASSYEQYF. The CDR3 DNA sequence: TGCGCCAGCAGCTCTCTAGCTTCGAGCTACGAGCAGTACTTC. Full variable domain (outside the CDR3, taken from reference TRBV5-1 and TRBJ2-7): KAGVTQTPRYLIKTRGQQVTLSCSPISGHRSVSWYQQTPGQGLQFLFEYFSETQRNKGNFPGRFSGRQFSNSRSEMNVSTLELGDSALYLCASSSLASSYEQYFGPGTRLTVT.